The 11 T cell receptor beta chains reported below all come from one sample, sequenced in a study of T cell repertoires in cytomegalovirus infection. These receptors' antigens are unknown. TCRdb called the reads again in MiXCR, with one record for every CDR3 protein. The sample carries 650,000 to 850,000 distinct CDR3 sequences, 29% recorded once. Sequenced material: cultured CD8+ T cells from PBMCs, taken from culture after CMV antigen stimulation. These receptors all come from a human donor in good health (CMV status not recorded). Some clones in this sample may be carry-over from other donors' samples.

The chain is built from TRBV28 and TRBJ2-1, with 7 bases identical to TRBD1. CDR1 MDHEN and CDR2 SYDVKM come from the germline V gene. This CDR3 is built from 14 residues. V was clipped by 10 bases and J by 4 bases; unmatched bases: 10. CDR3: CATEQGSAYNEQFF. CDR3 coding DNA: TGTGCCACCGAACAGGGGTCAGCATACAATGAGCAGTTCTTC.

The sample holds one count of this clonotype. The rearrangement uses TRBV6-5 and TRBJ2-2; TRBD1 matches 7 bases. The germline V gene has CDR1 MNHEY and CDR2 SVGAGI. Germline trimming cut 6 bases from V and 6 bases from J; bases unmatched to any gene: 10. The CDR3 extends over 15 amino acids. The CDR3 loop reads CASSLNRGSAGELFF. DNA for the CDR3: TGTGCCAGCAGCCTAAACAGGGGTTCGGCCGGGGAGCTGTTTTTT.

The rearrangement links TRBV29-1 to TRBJ1-2; weak D call: TRBD1 (5 bases). The CDR3 is made up of 12 amino acids. The germline V and J ends were trimmed by 6 bases and 4 bases, with 12 bases remaining between them. The germline V gene encodes CDR1 SQVTM and CDR2 ANQGSEA. CDR3 coding DNA: TGCAGCGTGAACACAGGTCTCTATGGCTACACCTTC. Protein sequence: CSVNTGLYGYTF. The full variable domain, with the rest looked up from reference TRBV29-1 and TRBJ1-2, is SAVISQKPSRDICQRGTSLTIQCQVDSQVTMMFWYRQQPGQSLTLIATANQGSEATYESGFVIDKFPISRPNLTFSTLTVSNMSPEDSSIYLCSVNTGLYGYTFGSGTRLTVV.

Concerning this clonotype itself: This could be a read error, since a much larger clone is one nucleotide away. The V and J genes are TRBV7-8 and TRBJ1-1; 7 positions agree with TRBD1. The J segment lost 6 bases and the V segment lost 0 bases, leaving 19 bases of the junction unmatched. Germline values: CDR1 SGHVS, CDR2 FQNEAQ. This CDR3 is built from 19 residues. The CDR3 region has the DNA TGTGCCAGCAGCTTAGCCTTACGAGGGGGCGGCCGGCGGGACGCTGAAGCTTTCTTT. This encodes CASSLALRGGGRRDAEAFF.

The chain uses TRBV4-1 and TRBJ1-3; D gene uncertain. Looked up from germline, CDR1 is MGHRA and CDR2 is YSYEKL. Trimming shortened V by 0 bases and J by 2 bases, and 8 bases separated the two germline ends. CDR3 length: 15 amino acids. CDR3 sequence (DNA): TGCGCCAGCAGCCAAGATCAGCCGGCTGGAAACACCATATATTTT. This gives the protein CASSQDQPAGNTIYF.

V gene TRBV12-3 or TRBV12-4 combines with J gene TRBJ2-3, with 9 positions matching TRBD2. V was clipped by 3 bases and J by 6 bases; unmatched bases: 7. This CDR3 contains 15 residues. CDR3 sequence (DNA): TGTGCCAGCAGTTTTGGCGGGGGGGTCTCGGATACGCAGTATTTT. Translating it yields CASSFGGGVSDTQYF.

The chain is built from TRBV4-1 and TRBJ1-2; maybe TRBD1 (6 bases). CDR1 is MGHRA, CDR2 YSYEKL, per germline. Trimming cost V 0 bases and J 6 bases, with 17 bases left between them. CDR3 length: 16 residues. The DNA of the CDR3 is TGCGCCAGCAGCCAAGATCAGGGGTTAAGGGGCCATGGCTACACCTTC. This encodes CASSQDQGLRGHGYTF.

The rearrangement uses TRBV7-3 and TRBJ1-2; no reliable D call. Trimming removed 2 bases from V and 5 bases from J, with 12 bases in between. The CDR3 runs 14 residues. Germline V gene lookup returns CDR1 SGHTA and CDR2 FQGTGA. CDR3 residues: CASSLGPLAYGYTF. In nucleotides, the CDR3 is TGTGCCAGCAGCTTAGGTCCATTGGCTTATGGCTACACCTTC. Full variable domain (remainder filled in from reference TRBV7-3 and TRBJ1-2): GAGVSQTPSNKVTEKGKYVELRCDPISGHTALYWYRQSLGQGPEFLIYFQGTGAADDSGLPNDRFFAVRPEGSVSTLKIQRTERGDSAVYLCASSLGPLAYGYTFGSGTRLTVV.

This chain joins TRBV6-2 or TRBV6-3 and TRBJ2-7; no clear D. The CDR3 extends over 13 amino acids. Germline lookup yields CDR1 MNHEY and CDR2 SVGEGT. V lost 2 bases and J 2 bases, leaving 7 bases between the germline ends. The CDR3 DNA sequence: TGTGCCAGCAGTTACGGGGTTCCCTACGAGCAGTACGTC. Amino acids: CASSYGVPYEQYV.

At least ten counts were recorded for this clonotype. The chain is built from TRBV14 and TRBJ1-2, with D perhaps TRBD1 (5 bases). The length of the CDR3 is 13 residues. Trimming removed 1 base at V and 13 bases at J, with 16 bases between. Germline V gene lookup returns CDR1 SGHDN and CDR2 FVKESK. CDR3: CASSQGGRAPGTF. In DNA, the CDR3 is TGTGCCAGCAGCCAAGGGGGCCGGGCCCCAGGCACCTTC.

Only a few counts were recorded for this clonotype. The junction shows a germline mismatch at one end, possibly a read error. The V gene is TRBV6-5, the J gene TRBJ1-1; D unresolved. This CDR3 comprises 14 residues. Germline V gene lookup returns CDR1 MNHEY and CDR2 SVGAGI. CDR3 sequence (DNA): TGTGCCAGCAGCTACTCCGGGAAGAACACTGAAGCTTTCTTT. This translates into CASSYSGKNTEAFF.